This entry is about one TCR beta chain. The sample is drawn from a study of T cells in localized non-small cell lung cancer. This CDR3 has 16 amino acids. The germline V gene has CDR1 SSHAT and CDR2 FNYEAQ (reference sequence). V lost 5 bases, J lost 5 bases, and 14 bases stayed unmatched. The data were produced by immunoSEQ multiplex PCR, yet TCRdb's version contains in-frame clones alone and is incomplete. Of about 23,000 clones listed, roughly four fifths are singletons. The sequences come from PBMCs, collected before any cancer treatment. This TCR derives from a man aged 35-69 years with stage II lung adenocarcinoma. This chain joins TRBV7-7 and TRBJ2-5; 7 bases align to TRBD2. The CDR3 spells CASSPLARRERETQYF. The CDR3 nucleotides are TGTGCCAGCAGCCCCCTCGCGAGGCGGGAGCGGGAGACCCAGTACTTC.